The rows below give T cell receptor beta chains drawn from one sample of a study of PD-L1 blockade in urothelial cancer. TCRdb's table, derived via immunoSEQ multiplex PCR, lists solely in-frame clones and lacks some. The repertoire includes around 100,000 clones, roughly 88% of them detected once, and more than 2% sits in the top ten. The sequences come from PBMCs, collected around atezolizumab (anti-PD-L1) treatment. Source of these receptors: a man aged 45-60 years with urothelial cancer. Each CDR3 is given with its conserved first and last residue. The order of the fields is D gene, clone size, J gene, V gene, CDR3 DNA, CDR3 protein. D genes are given only for firm matches. Some rows mark clone size as missing; the rest say once, few, many or name a class of expanded clone.

>-|-|TRBJ2-2|TRBV6-5
TGTGCCAGCAGTTACAGGGGGAACACCGGGGAGCTGTTTTTT
CASSYRGNTGELFF
>-|few|TRBJ1-3|TRBV6-5
TGTGCCAGCAGTTACTCCAGGGTAGGAAACACCATATATTTT
CASSYSRVGNTIYF
>-|-|TRBJ2-5|TRBV28
TGTGCCAGCAGTCCCCGGACAAAAGAGACCCAGTACTTC
CASSPRTKETQYF
>TRBD2|-|TRBJ2-5|TRBV6-6
TGTGCCAGCAGTTTTCCTAGCGGCCAAGAGACCCAGTACTTC
CASSFPSGQETQYF
>-|-|TRBJ2-1|TRBV28
TGTGCCAGCAGTAGGGACATCACCTCCTACAATGAGCAGTTCTTC
CASSRDITSYNEQFF
>TRBD1|-|TRBJ1-6|TRBV6-1
TGTGCCAGCAGTGGAGGGACAGGGGACTCACCCCTCCACTTT
CASSGGTGDSPLHF
>-|-|TRBJ1-2|TRBV7-9
TGTGCCAGCAGCTTATACAATCGCCCCTATGGCTACACCTTC
CASSLYNRPYGYTF
>TRBD1|few|TRBJ2-3|TRBV28
TGTGCCAGCAGTCCGACGGCAGGGGGCAAAAGAGATACGCAGTATTTT
CASSPTAGGKRDTQYF
>TRBD2|-|TRBJ2-7|TRBV11-1
TGTGCCAGCAGCTTCCTCTCTAGCGGGAGGACCGAGCAGTACTTC
CASSFLSSGRTEQYF
>TRBD2|-|TRBJ2-1|TRBV28
TGTGCCAGCAGTTCCGCGGGGACTAGCTCCTACAATGAGCAGTTCTTC
CASSSAGTSSYNEQFF
>TRBD2|-|TRBJ2-3|TRBV4-1
TGCGCCAGCAGCCATAGATTTAGCGGGAGGGCCGATACAGATACGCAGTATTTT
CASSHRFSGRADTDTQYF
>TRBD2|-|TRBJ2-5|TRBV11-2
TGTGCCAGCAGCCGCGGGGGAGTATCCGAGACCCAGTACTTC
CASSRGGVSETQYF
>TRBD1|-|TRBJ2-2|TRBV6-1
TGTGCCAGCAAGGGACAGGGTGGATCCACCGGGGAGCTGTTTTTT
CASKGQGGSTGELFF
>-|-|TRBJ1-5|TRBV6-6
TGTGCCAGCAGAGGGGCAGGGGATAGCAATCAGCCCCAGCATTTT
CASRGAGDSNQPQHF
>-|-|TRBJ2-3|TRBV5-1
TGCGCCAGCAGCTTTGGCGGAGCTAGCACAGATACGCAGTATTTT
CASSFGGASTDTQYF
>TRBD1|-|TRBJ1-2|TRBV9
TGTGCCAGCAGCGTAGGCCTTGGGACAGGGACGCATGGCTACACCTTC
CASSVGLGTGTHGYTF
>-|-|TRBJ1-2|TRBV10-3
TGTGCCATCAGAAAGGCAGGACAGTACTATGGCTACACCTTC
CAIRKAGQYYGYTF
>TRBD2|once|TRBJ2-7|TRBV27
TGTGCCAGCAGTTTACTTGGGACTAGCGGGAGTATGAAGTACTTC
CASSLLGTSGSMKYF
>TRBD1|-|TRBJ2-7|TRBV30
TGTGCCTGGAGCGCCGGGACAGGGTACGGGGAGCAGTACTTC
CAWSAGTGYGEQYF
>-|-|TRBJ1-5|TRBV18
TGTGCCAGCTCACCACGTACAGGTACTCCCAATCAGCCCCAGCATTTT
CASSPRTGTPNQPQHF
>TRBD2|-|TRBJ2-3|TRBV25-1
TGTGCCAGCAGTGAGTTCTCAGCGGGAGGGCCAGATACGCAGTATTTT
CASSEFSAGGPDTQYF
>TRBD1|-|TRBJ2-1|TRBV19
TGTGCCAGTAGTCCTCGACAGGGGTCTGACAATGAGCAGTTCTTC
CASSPRQGSDNEQFF
>TRBD1|-|TRBJ1-3|TRBV27
TGTGCCAGTCTAGAGCTGGACAGGCGAAACTCTGGAAACACCATATATTTT
CASLELDRRNSGNTIYF
>TRBD2|-|TRBJ2-6|TRBV15
TGTGCCACCAGCAGTGGGGGACTAATCGACTCTGGGGCCAACGTCCTGACTTTC
CATSSGGLIDSGANVLTF
>-|-|TRBJ2-2|TRBV2
TGTGCCAGCAGTGAAGCGCGGGCAACTACCGGGGAGCTGTTTTTT
CASSEARATTGELFF
>-|few|TRBJ1-6|TRBV27
TGTGCCAGCAGTTTTGGGAGCTCCTATAATTCACCCCTCCACTTT
CASSFGSSYNSPLHF
>TRBD1|-|TRBJ1-4|TRBV2
TGTGCCAGCAGAGGGGGCAACAGGGTTGAAAAACTGTTTTTT
CASRGGNRVEKLFF
>-|-|TRBJ2-7|TRBV6-5
TGTGCCAGCAGTTCGCACCGGGACACAATTCCCTACGAGCAGTACTTC
CASSSHRDTIPYEQYF
>TRBD2|-|TRBJ2-5|TRBV4-2
TGTGCCAGCAGCCATGGACTAGCGGGAGGTGTAATGGAGACCCAGTACTTC
CASSHGLAGGVMETQYF
>TRBD1|-|TRBJ2-7|TRBV6-5
TGTGCCAGCAGACAGGGGCCGGAATACGAGCAGTACTTC
CASRQGPEYEQYF
>-|-|TRBJ1-1|TRBV28
TGTGCCAGCAGTTTATATCAGAACACTGAAGCTTTCTTT
CASSLYQNTEAFF
>-|-|TRBJ2-2|TRBV30
TGTGCCTGGAGGGGAGCGGCGAACACCGGGGAGCTGTTTTTT
CAWRGAANTGELFF
>-|-|TRBJ2-7|TRBV5-1
TGCGCCAGCAGCTTGGGCGGCGGCGAGCAGTACTTC
CASSLGGGEQYF
>-|-|TRBJ2-1|TRBV7-3
TGTGCCAGCAGCTGGGGGGCCAGCGGGACAGGTGAGCAGTTCTTC
CASSWGASGTGEQFF
>-|-|TRBJ1-6|TRBV9
TGTGCCAGCAGCACAGGGAGCCGGGCTGTTGGTAATTCACCCCTCCACTTT
CASSTGSRAVGNSPLHF
>TRBD1|-|TRBJ1-5|TRBV28
TGTGCCAGCTATTTTCCGGGACAGGGGGATCAGCCCCAGCATTTT
CASYFPGQGDQPQHF
>TRBD2|-|TRBJ2-1|TRBV9
TGTGCCAGCAGCGTAGGGGGAGGGTACAATGAGCAGTTCTTC
CASSVGGGYNEQFF
>-|few|TRBJ2-1|TRBV7-7
TGTGCTAGCAGCTTAGGACTGAGCTCCTACAATGAGCAGTTCTTC
CASSLGLSSYNEQFF
>TRBD2|few|TRBJ2-7|TRBV30
TGTGCCTGGCAAAGAGCGGGACTAGCGGGAGACGAGCAGTACTTC
CAWQRAGLAGDEQYF
>-|-|TRBJ1-6|TRBV27
TGTGCCAGCAGTTTAATGACAGGATCGTTAGGTAATTCACCCCTCCACTTT
CASSLMTGSLGNSPLHF
>TRBD2|-|TRBJ2-5|TRBV9
TGTGCCAGCAGCGTAGAAGGGTGGGGGGGGACCCAGTACTTC
CASSVEGWGGTQYF
>TRBD1|once|TRBJ2-7|TRBV18
TGTGCCAGCTCACCAGGAAGGACAGGGGTCGAGCAGTACTTC
CASSPGRTGVEQYF
>TRBD1|-|TRBJ1-2|TRBV28
TGTGCCAGCAGTTCAGGGGGCGCGGCCGGTGGCTACACCTTC
CASSSGGAAGGYTF
>-|-|TRBJ1-2|TRBV5-1
TGCGCCAGCAGCTTGGGGTCGGGGCAGGGAGGTGGCTACACCTTC
CASSLGSGQGGGYTF
>-|-|TRBJ2-1|TRBV5-6
TGTGCCAGCAGCTTGGGAGGCCCAGATGAGCAGTTCTTC
CASSLGGPDEQFF
>-|-|TRBJ1-1|TRBV30
TGTGCCTGGAGTATGGGGGCAGTTATGAACACTGAAGCTTTCTTT
CAWSMGAVMNTEAFF
>-|few|TRBJ1-6|TRBV27
TGTGCCAGCAGTTACCGGACAGCGACTGGACTTAATTCACCCCTCCACTTT
CASSYRTATGLNSPLHF